A single T cell receptor beta chain is shown here with its context. Its antigen remains unidentified. The sample is drawn from a study of blood T cells in healthy people across ages. Study results and limitations: It was held that diversity estimates obtained from one million T cells represented underestimates. Donors of long life had a larger count of naive CD4+ cells and greater diversity than aged donors.

This CDR3 contains 13 residues. In germline, CDR1 is LGHDT, CDR2 YNNKEL (reference sequence). Between the trimmed V and J ends, which lost 5 bases and 2 bases, there was a span of 10 bases. The second PCR ran about 6 to 12 cycles with a sample-barcoded 5' primer and J-beta primers. In TCRdb, the 5' RACE reads were re-called with MiXCR into one record per CDR3 protein. This table has around 1,900,000 distinct CDR3 sequences, 30% to 40% appearing once. Peripheral blood from each donor was collected in a volume of 8 to 10 milliliters. No fewer than 5.5 micrograms of total RNA were isolated from every sample.

The origin of this receptor is a human donor in good health. Source material: blood. V and J are TRBV3-1 and TRBJ2-7; D possibly matches TRBD1 or TRBD2 (5 bases each). CDR3 loop: CASSDGAPYEQYF. For the CDR3, the DNA is TGTGCCAGCAGCGACGGGGCCCCCTACGAGCAGTACTTC.